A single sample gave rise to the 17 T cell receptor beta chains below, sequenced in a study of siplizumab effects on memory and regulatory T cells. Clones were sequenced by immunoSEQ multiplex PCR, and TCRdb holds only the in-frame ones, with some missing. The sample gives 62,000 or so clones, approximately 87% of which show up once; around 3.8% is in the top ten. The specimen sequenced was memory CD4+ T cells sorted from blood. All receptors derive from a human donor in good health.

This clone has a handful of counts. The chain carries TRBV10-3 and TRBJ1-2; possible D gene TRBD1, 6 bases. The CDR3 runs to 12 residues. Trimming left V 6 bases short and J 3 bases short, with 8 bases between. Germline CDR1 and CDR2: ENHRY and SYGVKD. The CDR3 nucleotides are TGTGCCATCAGCGAGGGGGACTATGGCTACACCTTC. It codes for CAISEGDYGYTF.

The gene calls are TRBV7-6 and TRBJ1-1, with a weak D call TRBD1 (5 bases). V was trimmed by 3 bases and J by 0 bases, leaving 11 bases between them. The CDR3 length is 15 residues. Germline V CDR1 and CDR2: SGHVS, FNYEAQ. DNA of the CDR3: TGTGCCAGCAGCTTCCAGGGAGATTTGAACACTGAAGCTTTCTTT. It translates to CASSFQGDLNTEAFF. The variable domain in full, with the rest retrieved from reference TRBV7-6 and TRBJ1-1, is GAGVSQSPRYKVTKRGQDVALRCDPISGHVSLYWYRQALGQGPEFLTYFNYEAQQDKSGLPNDRFSAERPEGSISTLTIQRTEQRDSAMYRCASSFQGDLNTEAFFGQGTRLTVV.

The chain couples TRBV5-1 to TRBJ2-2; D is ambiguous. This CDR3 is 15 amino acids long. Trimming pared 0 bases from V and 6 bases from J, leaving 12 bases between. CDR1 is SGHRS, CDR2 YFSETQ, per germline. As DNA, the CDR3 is TGCGCCAGCAGCTTGGGGAGTCCGTGGGCCGGGGAGCTGTTTTTT. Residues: CASSLGSPWAGELFF.

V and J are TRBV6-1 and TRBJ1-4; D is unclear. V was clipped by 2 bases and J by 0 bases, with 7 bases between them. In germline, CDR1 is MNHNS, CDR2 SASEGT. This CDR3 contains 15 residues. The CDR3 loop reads CASSELFATNEKLFF. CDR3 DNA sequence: TGTGCCAGCAGTGAATTGTTTGCAACTAATGAAAAACTGTTTTTT.

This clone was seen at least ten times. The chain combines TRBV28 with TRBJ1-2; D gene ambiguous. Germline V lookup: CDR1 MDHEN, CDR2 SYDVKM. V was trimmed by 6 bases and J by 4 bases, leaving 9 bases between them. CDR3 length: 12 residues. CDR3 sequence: CASSPEPYGYTF. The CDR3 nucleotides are TGTGCCAGCAGCCCTGAGCCCTATGGCTACACCTTC.

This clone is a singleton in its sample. DNA for the CDR3: TGCGCCAGCAGCTTGGGAGGTGCCCCCAGTACTGAAGCTTTCTTT. As protein: CASSLGGAPSTEAFF. This chain links TRBV5-1 with TRBJ1-1; D gene uncertain. CDR1 and CDR2 (germline): SGHRS, YFSETQ. Trimming removed 0 bases from V and 5 bases from J, with 14 bases in between. This CDR3 contains 15 residues.

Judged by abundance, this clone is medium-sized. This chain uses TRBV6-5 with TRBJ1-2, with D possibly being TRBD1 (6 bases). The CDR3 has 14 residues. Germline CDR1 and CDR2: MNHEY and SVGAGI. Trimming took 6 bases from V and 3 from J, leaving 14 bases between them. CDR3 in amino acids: CASSLAGADYGYTF. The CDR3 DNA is TGTGCCAGCAGCCTGGCAGGGGCGGACTATGGCTACACCTTC.

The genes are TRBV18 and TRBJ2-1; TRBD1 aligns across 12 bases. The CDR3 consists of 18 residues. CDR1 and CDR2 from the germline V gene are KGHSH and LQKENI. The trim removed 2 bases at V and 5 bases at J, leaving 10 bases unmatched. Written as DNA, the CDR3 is TGTGCCAGCTCACCAAGGCCTCCGGGACAGGGGGCCCACAATGAGCAGTTCTTC. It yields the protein CASSPRPPGQGAHNEQFF.

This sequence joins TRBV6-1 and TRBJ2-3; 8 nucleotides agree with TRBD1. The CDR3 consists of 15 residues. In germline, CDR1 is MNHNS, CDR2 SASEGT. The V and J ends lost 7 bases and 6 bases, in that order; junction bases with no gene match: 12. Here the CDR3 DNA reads TGTGCCAGCACTATGACAGGGGCCCCGGGGGATACGCAGTATTTT. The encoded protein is CASTMTGAPGDTQYF.

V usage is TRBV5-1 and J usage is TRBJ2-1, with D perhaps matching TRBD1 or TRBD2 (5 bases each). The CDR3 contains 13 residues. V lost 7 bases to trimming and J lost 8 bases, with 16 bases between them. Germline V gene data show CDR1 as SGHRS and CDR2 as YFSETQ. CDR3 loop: CASRDPMGDEQFF. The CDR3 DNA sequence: TGCGCCAGCCGGGACCCCATGGGGGATGAGCAGTTCTTC.

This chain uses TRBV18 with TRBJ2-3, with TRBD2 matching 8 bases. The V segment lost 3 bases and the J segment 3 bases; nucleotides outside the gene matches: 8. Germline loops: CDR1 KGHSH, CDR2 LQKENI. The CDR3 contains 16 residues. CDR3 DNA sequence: TGTGCCAGCTCACCCCTGGCGGGAGGTGAGACAGATACGCAGTATTTT. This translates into CASSPLAGGETDTQYF.

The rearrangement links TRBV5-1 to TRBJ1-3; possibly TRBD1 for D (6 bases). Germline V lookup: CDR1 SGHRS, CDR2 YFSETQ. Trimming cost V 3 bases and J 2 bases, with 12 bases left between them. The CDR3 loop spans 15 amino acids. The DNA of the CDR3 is TGCGCCAGCAGCTCCAGCACAGGGACTGGAAACACCATATATTTT. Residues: CASSSSTGTGNTIYF.

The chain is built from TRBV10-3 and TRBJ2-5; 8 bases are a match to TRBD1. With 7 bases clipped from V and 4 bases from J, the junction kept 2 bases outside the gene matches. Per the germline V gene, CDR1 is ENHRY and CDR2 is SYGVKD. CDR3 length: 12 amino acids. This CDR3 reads CAIKGQGETQYF. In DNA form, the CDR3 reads TGTGCCATCAAAGGACAGGGAGAGACCCAGTACTTC.

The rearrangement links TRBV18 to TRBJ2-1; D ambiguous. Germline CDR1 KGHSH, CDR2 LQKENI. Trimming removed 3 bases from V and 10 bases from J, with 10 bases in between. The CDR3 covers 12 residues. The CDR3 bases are TGTGCCAGCTCACCGGAAGGGCGGGAGCAGTTCTTC. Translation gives CASSPEGREQFF.

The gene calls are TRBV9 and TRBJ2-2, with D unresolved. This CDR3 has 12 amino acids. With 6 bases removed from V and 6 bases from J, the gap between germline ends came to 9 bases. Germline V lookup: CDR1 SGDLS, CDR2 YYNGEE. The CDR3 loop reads CASNFGPGELFF. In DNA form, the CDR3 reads TGTGCCAGCAATTTCGGGCCCGGGGAGCTGTTTTTT.

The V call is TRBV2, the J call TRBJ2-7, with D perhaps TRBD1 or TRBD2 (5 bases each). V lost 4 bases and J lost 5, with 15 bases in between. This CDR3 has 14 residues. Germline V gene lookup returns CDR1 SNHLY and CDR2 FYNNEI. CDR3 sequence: CASSVGTSTHEQYF. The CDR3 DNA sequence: TGTGCCAGCAGTGTGGGGACCTCCACCCACGAGCAGTACTTC.

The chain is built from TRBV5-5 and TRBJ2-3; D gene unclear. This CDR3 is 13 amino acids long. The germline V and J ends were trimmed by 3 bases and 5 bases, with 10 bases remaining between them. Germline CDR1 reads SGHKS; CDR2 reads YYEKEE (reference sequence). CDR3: CASSSDRRDTQYF. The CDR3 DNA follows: TGTGCCAGCAGCTCTGATCGGCGAGATACGCAGTATTTT.